The next 23 T cell receptor beta chains were all read from a single sample in a study of blood T cell repertoires in COVID-19. Libraries were prepared by immunoSEQ multiplex PCR; TCRdb keeps only in-frame clonotypes and omits some of them. The sample yields 150,000 or so clones, about nine tenths seen once. Sequenced input: PBMCs or T cells enriched from blood (not recorded which). The receptors here all came from a woman in her forties who had been exposed to COVID-19.

The V gene is TRBV21-1, the J gene TRBJ2-5; TRBD1 reflects the table's D call only, with no check against the DNA. TRBV21-1 is annotated as a pseudogene. The CDR3 totals 15 residues. The CDR3 sequence: CASSKGGNGRETQYF. The CDR3 DNA sequence: TGTGCCAGCAGCAAAGGGGGCAACGGACGAGAGACCCAGTACTTC.

V usage is TRBV6-2 or TRBV6-3 and J usage is TRBJ2-1, with D perhaps matching TRBD2 (7 bases). The length of the CDR3 is 15 residues. Germline V gene data show CDR1 as MNHEY and CDR2 as SVGEGT. The V gene lost 5 bases and the J gene lost 6 bases, with 17 bases spanning the gap. CDR3 sequence (DNA): TGTGCCAGCAGTCGGGGGCTAGCGGCATTCAATGAGCAGTTCTTC. It yields the protein CASSRGLAAFNEQFF.

V usage is TRBV3-1 (or the pseudogene TRBV3-2) and J usage is TRBJ2-5; D possibly corresponds to TRBD2 (6 bases). CDR3 length: 16 residues. Per the germline V gene, CDR1 is LGHDT and CDR2 is YNNKEL (reference sequence). The V end lost 5 bases, the J end lost 5 bases, and 21 bases lay between the germline ends. The CDR3 is CASSSRDSPIGETQYF. For the CDR3, the DNA is TGTGCCAGCAGCTCCCGGGACTCGCCGATCGGGGAGACCCAGTACTTC.

This chain links TRBV5-4 with TRBJ1-1; the D gene is possibly TRBD1 (6 bases). Deletions cut 0 bases from V and 5 bases from J, with 11 bases between. Germline values: CDR1 SGHNT, CDR2 YYREEE (reference sequence). The CDR3 contains 14 residues. The CDR3 sequence: CASSLEGGGTEAFF. In DNA, the CDR3 is TGTGCCAGCAGCTTGGAAGGGGGAGGGACTGAAGCTTTCTTT.

This clone was seen a single time. In nucleotides, the CDR3 is TGTGCCAGCAGGAGGCTGGAGGGCGCCACCCCAAAGTACTTC. Residues: CASRRLEGATPKYF. The chain uses TRBV6-6 and TRBJ2-7; weak D call: TRBD2 (6 bases). Germline V CDR1 and CDR2: MNHNY, SVGAGI (reference sequence). The CDR3 consists of 14 residues. Trimming took 6 bases from V and 11 from J, leaving 23 bases between them.

The J gene is TRBJ1-2, the V gene TRBV4-2; 7 bases map to TRBD1. Losses at the gene ends were 1 base for V and 8 bases for J; bases not matched to a gene: 7. Germline lookup yields CDR1 LGHNA and CDR2 YNFKEQ. The CDR3 length is 14 residues. CDR3 amino acids: CASSQAIQGEGYTF. The CDR3 DNA reads TGTGCCAGCAGCCAAGCTATCCAGGGGGAAGGCTACACCTTC.

This chain joins TRBV7-6 and TRBJ1-1; D is perhaps TRBD1 (6 bases). CDR3 length: 16 residues. Per germline, CDR1 SGHVS and CDR2 FNYEAQ. V was cut by 5 bases and J by 1 base, with 17 bases left in between. The CDR3 DNA is TGTGCCAGCAGCCTAGGCCCGAGGGGGAGGAACACTGAAGCTTTCTTT. Translation gives CASSLGPRGRNTEAFF.

CDR3 region: CASSLGDRGGEQYF. In nucleotides, the CDR3 is TGTGCCAGCAGTTTAGGGGACAGGGGAGGGGAGCAGTACTTC. The chain links TRBV28 to TRBJ2-7; 10 bases agree with TRBD1. Trimming took 2 bases from V and 7 from J; bases not matched to a gene: 5. This CDR3 region has 14 residues. The germline V gene encodes CDR1 MDHEN and CDR2 SYDVKM.

The chain is built from TRBV11-3 and TRBJ1-1; TRBD1 matches at 7 bases. Germline assignment: CDR1 SGHNT and CDR2 YENEEA. The CDR3 is 14 amino acids. V lost 0 bases, J lost 7 bases, and 5 bases stayed unmatched. CDR3 coding DNA: TGTGCCAGCAGCTTAGACGGGACAGCGGGTGAAGCTTTCTTT. Encoded protein: CASSLDGTAGEAFF. The full variable domain, in which reference TRBV11-3 and TRBJ1-1 provide the parts outside the CDR3, is EAGVVQSPRYKIIEKKQPVAFWCNPISGHNTLYWYLQNLGQGPELLIRYENEEAVDDSQLPKDRFSAERLKGVDSTLKIQPAELGDSAVYLCASSLDGTAGEAFFGQGTRLTVV.

V usage is TRBV6-5 and J usage is TRBJ2-5, with D hard to call. The CDR3 runs to 13 residues. In germline, CDR1 is MNHEY, CDR2 SVGAGI. Trimming took 0 bases from V and 4 from J, leaving 6 bases between them. The CDR3 here is CASSYSFRETQYF. In nucleotides, the CDR3 is TGTGCCAGCAGTTACTCTTTTCGAGAGACCCAGTACTTC.

This chain uses TRBV19 with TRBJ2-2; D perhaps matches TRBD1 (6 bases). Trimming shortened V by 7 bases and J by 3 bases, and 18 bases separated the two germline ends. The CDR3 covers 16 residues. CDR1 is LNHDA, CDR2 SQIVND, per germline (reference sequence). For the CDR3, the DNA is TGTGCCAGTACCTTGAATGCAGGGGCGGACACCGGGGAGCTGTTTTTT. Protein: CASTLNAGADTGELFF.

This clone was observed a single time. This chain joins TRBV7-2 and TRBJ2-7; 11 nucleotides match TRBD1. Trimming cost V 4 bases and J 5 bases; bases outside gene matches: 7. Germline V gene sequence: CDR1 SGHTA, CDR2 FQGNSA. The length of the CDR3 is 15 residues. The CDR3 sequence is CASSYGTGGFNEQYF. In nucleotides, the CDR3 is TGTGCCAGCAGCTACGGGACAGGGGGTTTCAACGAGCAGTACTTC.

The V call is TRBV6-4, the J call TRBJ1-5; the D is unclear. CDR3 size: 13 residues. Germline-derived CDR1 and CDR2 are MRHNA and SNTAGT. Trimming took off 5 bases at V and 3 bases at J, with 8 bases between the two ends. The CDR3 nucleotides read TGTGCCAGCAGTCCCGGGAACAATCAGCCCCAGCATTTT. Translated, it gives CASSPGNNQPQHF.

The rearrangement uses TRBV7-8 and TRBJ2-5, with TRBD1 matching over 8 bases. This CDR3 region has 17 residues. V shed 0 bases, J shed 4 bases, and the junction held 10 bases outside the gene matches. Germline CDR1 is SGHVS and CDR2 is FQNEAQ. Here the CDR3 DNA reads TGTGCCAGCAGCTTAGCTATTATTGGACAGGGAGGAGAGACCCAGTACTTC. It specifies CASSLAIIGQGGETQYF.

The chain links TRBV15 to TRBJ1-1, with TRBD1 matching over 7 bases. Trimming at V came to 7 bases and at J to 5 bases, leaving 7 bases not matched to a gene. The germline V gene has CDR1 LNHNV and CDR2 YYDKDF (reference sequence). CDR3 size: 13 residues. The CDR3 is CATNRGERTEAFF. CDR3 DNA: TGTGCCACCAACAGGGGAGAGAGGACTGAAGCTTTCTTT.

The chain's CDR3 is CASSTAGTDTQYF. CDR3 bases: TGTGCCAGTAGTACAGCGGGAACAGATACGCAGTATTTT. The V gene is TRBV19, the J gene TRBJ2-3; TRBD2 matches at 7 bases. V shed 4 bases and J 3 bases; nucleotides not matched to a gene: 1. The germline gives CDR1 LNHDA, CDR2 SQIVND (reference sequence). The CDR3 is 13 amino acids.

Concerning this clone itself: Germline and junction disagree at one end, which may indicate a read error. The sample holds other DNA sequences that translate to the same CDR3. The rearrangement joins TRBV6-5 to TRBJ2-7; 7 nucleotides align to TRBD1. Germline V CDR1 and CDR2: MNHEY, SVGAGI. This CDR3 has 14 residues. CDR3 region: CASSSTGADYEQYF. The CDR3 nucleotides read TGTGCCAGCAGTTCTACAGGGGCCGACTACGAGCAATACTTC.

The V and J genes are TRBV28 and TRBJ1-6, with no clear D. CDR1 and CDR2 from the germline V gene are MDHEN and SYDVKM. This CDR3 has 16 residues. V was shortened by 5 bases and J by 8 bases, with 19 bases between the two germline ends. The DNA for the CDR3 is TGTGCCAGCAGTCCACGGCCGCAGGCGTTGGATTCACCCCTCCACTTT. This encodes CASSPRPQALDSPLHF.

V and J are TRBV12-5 and TRBJ2-1, with 7 bases lining up with TRBD2. In germline, CDR1 is LGHNT, CDR2 FRNRAP. Trimming removed 2 bases from V and 8 bases from J; junction bases left unmatched: 9. This CDR3 is 15 amino acids long. CDR3 protein: CASGLSGTIEYEQFF. Here the CDR3 DNA reads TGTGCTAGTGGTTTGAGCGGGACTATAGAATATGAGCAGTTCTTC.

This clone was recorded a few times. The chain links TRBV7-9 to TRBJ1-3; 8 bases line up with TRBD1. This CDR3 contains 14 residues. From germline, CDR1 is SEHNR and CDR2 FQNEAQ (reference sequence). Losses at the gene ends were 6 bases for V and 4 bases for J; bases not matched to a gene: 5. CDR3 bases: TGTGCCAGCAGTTCGGACAGGGAAGGAAACACCATATATTTT. This translates into CASSSDREGNTIYF.

The rearrangement uses TRBV3-1 (or the pseudogene TRBV3-2) and TRBJ2-3, with a possible D match to TRBD1 (6 bases). The CDR3 extends over 14 amino acids. The V gene lost 5 bases and the J gene lost 4 bases, with 13 bases spanning the gap. Germline CDR1 LGHDT, CDR2 YNNKEL (reference sequence). CDR3 in DNA: TGTGCCAGCAGCTTCCGTACAGGGTCAGATACGCAGTATTTT. Its protein product is CASSFRTGSDTQYF.

In nucleotides, the CDR3 is TGTGCCAGCAGCCGACCCGGAGGACAGGGTTTCCGCGAGCAGTACTTC. Its translation: CASSRPGGQGFREQYF. V usage is TRBV7-9 and J usage is TRBJ2-7; 8 bases fit TRBD1. Germline lookup yields CDR1 SEHNR and CDR2 FQNEAQ (reference sequence). Trimming at V came to 5 bases and at J to 6 bases, leaving 15 bases not matched to a gene. The CDR3 extends over 16 amino acids.

The chain is built from TRBV19 and TRBJ1-1; 11 bases align to TRBD1. Germline V gives CDR1 LNHDA, CDR2 SQIVND (reference sequence). This CDR3 has 15 residues. V was pared by 6 bases and J by 11 bases, with 14 bases of the junction left unmatched. As DNA, the CDR3 is TGTGCCAGTAGGAGGAGGGGACAGGGGGTATATGAGGCTTTCTTT. Amino acids: CASRRRGQGVYEAFF.